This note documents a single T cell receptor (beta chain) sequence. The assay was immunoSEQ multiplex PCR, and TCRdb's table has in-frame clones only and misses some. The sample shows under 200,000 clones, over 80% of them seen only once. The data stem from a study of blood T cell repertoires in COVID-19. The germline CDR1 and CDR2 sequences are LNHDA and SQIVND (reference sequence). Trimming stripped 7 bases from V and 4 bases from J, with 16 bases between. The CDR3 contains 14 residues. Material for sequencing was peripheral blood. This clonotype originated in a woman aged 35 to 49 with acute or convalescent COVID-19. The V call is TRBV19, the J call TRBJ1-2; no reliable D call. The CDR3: CASTAFSWAYGYTF. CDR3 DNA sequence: TGTGCCAGTACAGCATTCTCTTGGGCCTATGGCTACACCTTC.